The TCR beta chain under discussion was sequenced for a study of type 1 regulatory T cells. Study-wide context: T-allo10 is an in vitro-generated, Tr1-enriched CD4 T cell product specific for alloantigen.

Per germline, CDR1 SGHRS and CDR2 YFSETQ. The length of the CDR3 is 13 residues. Trimming left V 4 bases short and J 7 bases short, with 12 bases between. TCRdb redid the calling of the reads with MiXCR, one entry per CDR3 protein. The sample has 80,000 to 100,000 distinct CDR3 sequences, 31% seen once. Sample: CD4+ T cells, either the whole sample or a sorted fraction (not recorded which). The sequence derives from a human donor in good health. The chain is built from TRBV5-1 and TRBJ1-5; D is uncertain. The CDR3 sequence: CASSRDPAQPQHF. The CDR3 DNA reads as TGCGCCAGCAGCCGTGATCCGGCGCAGCCCCAGCATTTT.